This T cell receptor beta chain was profiled in a study of blood T cell repertoires in COVID-19. On the study more broadly: Italy, Spain and the United States were the sources of the convalescent and acute COVID-19 samples. Sources were T cells, B-cell-depleted T cells, or PBMCs; the material itself was cDNA or gDNA.

In germline, CDR1 is KGHSH, CDR2 LQKENI. The CDR3 is 18 amino acids. Trimming pared 1 base from V and 0 bases from J, leaving 18 bases between. As originally analysed: How many nucleated cells were present was estimated from reference gene primer amplification. Profiled with immunoSEQ multiplex PCR; TCRdb holds only in-frame clones, not every one. The V and J calls and clone size come from that table; D and trimming were worked out from the DNA. The sample has 250,000 to 350,000 clones, roughly 90% seen once. The chain recombines TRBV18 with TRBJ1-2, with a weak D call TRBD1 (5 bases). This receptor was taken from a man younger than 35 who had recovered from COVID-19. The sample consisted of peripheral blood. This chain's CDR3 is CASSPLSGEGPSNYGYTF. The CDR3 region has the DNA TGTGCCAGCTCACCACTTAGCGGCGAGGGGCCATCTAACTATGGCTACACCTTC.